The rows below give T cell receptor beta chains drawn from one sample of a study of cytomegalovirus exposure and HLA in healthy donors. Profiled with immunoSEQ multiplex PCR; TCRdb holds only in-frame clones, not every one. This repertoire shows 150,000 or so clones, around two thirds found once; its top ten account for around 1.6%. The sequencing input was PBMCs. These receptors were collected from a woman younger than 35 in good health and CMV-seronegative. Each CDR3 is given with its conserved first and last residue. Fields, in order: J gene, clone size, D gene, V gene, CDR3 DNA, CDR3 protein. The D gene is left open where the match is weak. Clone sizes are given selectively: once, few, many, or a class where the clone is expanded.

TRBJ2-1,.,TRBD2,TRBV4-1,TGCGCCAGCAGCCAACCGACTAGCGGACGTTACAATGAGCAGTTCTTC,CASSQPTSGRYNEQFF
TRBJ1-1,.,.,TRBV6-6,TGTGCCAGCAGTGGCCGGGACATGAACACTGAAGCTTTCTTT,CASSGRDMNTEAFF
TRBJ1-2,.,TRBD1,TRBV5-1,TGCGCCAGCAGCTTGGAAGGACAGGGGTCCTATGGCTACACCTTC,CASSLEGQGSYGYTF
TRBJ2-3,.,TRBD2,TRBV30,TGTGCCTGGAACGGGAGGAGCACAGATACGCAGTATTTT,CAWNGRSTDTQYF
TRBJ2-1,once,.,TRBV6-5,TGTGCCAGCAGCCGGGGACTGGTAGGCAATGAGCAGTTCTTC,CASSRGLVGNEQFF
TRBJ2-7,few,.,TRBV7-9,TGTGCCAGCAGCAGTGCAACGTCAGGGGTCGAGCAGTACTTC,CASSSATSGVEQYF
TRBJ2-4,.,.,TRBV21-1,TGTGCCAGCAGCAAAGTTCCGGAGGCCAAAAACATTCAGTACTTC,CASSKVPEAKNIQYF
TRBJ2-5,.,.,TRBV6-5,TGTGCCAGCAGTTACAACGGAGAGACCCAGTACTTC,CASSYNGETQYF
TRBJ1-2,.,TRBD1,TRBV5-1,TGCGCCAGTTCCCAATCCGGGACAGACTATGGCTACACCTTC,CASSQSGTDYGYTF
TRBJ2-3,.,TRBD1,TRBV7-9,TGTGCCAGCAGCCCCCCCGGAGGGACAGGGATCCCAGATACGCAGTATTTT,CASSPPGGTGIPDTQYF
TRBJ2-7,once,TRBD2,TRBV7-8,TGTGCCAGCAGCTTAAGACTAGCGGGGAGGGAGCAGTACTTC,CASSLRLAGREQYF
TRBJ1-1,.,.,TRBV2,TGTGCCAGCAGAGGAGGGAACACTGAAGCTTTCTTT,CASRGGNTEAFF
TRBJ2-1,.,TRBD2,TRBV5-4,TGTGCCAGCAGCTCTAGCGGGAGTTACAATGAACAGTTCTTC,CASSSSGSYNEQFF
TRBJ1-4,few,.,TRBV18,TGTGCCAGCTCACCAGGGGCGCCGGGTGAAAAACTGTTTTTT,CASSPGAPGEKLFF
TRBJ1-1,.,TRBD1,TRBV9,TGTGCCAGCAGCTTAGGACAGGGTAACACTGAAGCTTTCTTT,CASSLGQGNTEAFF
TRBJ1-4,.,.,TRBV11-2,TGTGCCAGCAGCTCCTCCTCAACTAATGAAAAACTGTTTTTT,CASSSSSTNEKLFF